Listed below are T cell receptor beta chains from one sample, sequenced in a study of PD-L1 blockade in urothelial cancer. The assay was immunoSEQ multiplex PCR, and TCRdb's table has in-frame clones only and misses some. The sample contains tens of thousands of clones, approximately 80% of which appear only once. The specimen was PBMCs, collected around atezolizumab (anti-PD-L1) treatment. These receptors were collected from a man aged 70 or older with urothelial cancer. Each CDR3 is given with its conserved first and last residue. Rows give clone size only sometimes, using once, few, many, or a class for an expanded clone.

v_call	j_call	clone_size	cdr3_aa
TRBV14	TRBJ2-3	once	CASSPRGYTQYF
TRBV7-7	TRBJ2-5	.	CASSMLHQGGETQYF
TRBV11-1	TRBJ2-1	.	CASSQWAGGSNEQFF
TRBV4-3	TRBJ2-1	.	CASSQVGAANEQFF
TRBV2	TRBJ2-5	.	CASSDLGEETQYF
TRBV25-1	TRBJ2-4	.	CASSATGAKNIQYF
TRBV10-3	TRBJ2-1	.	CAIKLDRYNEQFF
TRBV5-4	TRBJ2-3	.	CASRLGQAIAGVGPDTQYF
TRBV4-1	TRBJ1-3	few	CASSQDGAGDGNTIYF
TRBV9	TRBJ2-3	once	CASSPRGSGTDTQYF
TRBV28	TRBJ2-1	.	CASSGTSGRQQFF
TRBV18	TRBJ1-3	.	CASSPRADSGNTIYF
TRBV11-2	TRBJ2-2	.	CASSQGLAGAFGELFF
TRBV9	TRBJ2-7	.	CASSPQAGGGTYEQYF
TRBV7-2	TRBJ2-1	.	CASSQGALGTNEQFF
TRBV6-5	TRBJ2-6	.	CASSYNRRSGANVLTF
TRBV4-3	TRBJ1-3	.	CASSRGLDRNTIYF
TRBV19	TRBJ2-3	few	CASSIGGPWTGSTDTQYF
TRBV6-5	TRBJ2-7	once	CASRKDNYEQYF
TRBV7-9	TRBJ2-1	.	CASSSYSGLSNEQFF
TRBV7-2	TRBJ2-5	.	CASSLGGSKETQYF
TRBV5-6	TRBJ1-2	.	CASSPRGTERSGYTF
TRBV10-3	TRBJ1-5	.	CAISESGTSNQPQHF
TRBV11-2	TRBJ1-2	few	CASSSSRDRAIGYTF
TRBV19	TRBJ2-2	.	CASSISTTNTGELFF
TRBV11-3	TRBJ2-7	.	CASSLSVGGSEQYF
TRBV28	TRBJ2-3	.	CASRGAGRAEDTQYF
TRBV5-6	TRBJ2-7	.	CASSLPWRRNEQYF
TRBV7-2	TRBJ2-4	.	CASSLAPGVGGGSNIQYF